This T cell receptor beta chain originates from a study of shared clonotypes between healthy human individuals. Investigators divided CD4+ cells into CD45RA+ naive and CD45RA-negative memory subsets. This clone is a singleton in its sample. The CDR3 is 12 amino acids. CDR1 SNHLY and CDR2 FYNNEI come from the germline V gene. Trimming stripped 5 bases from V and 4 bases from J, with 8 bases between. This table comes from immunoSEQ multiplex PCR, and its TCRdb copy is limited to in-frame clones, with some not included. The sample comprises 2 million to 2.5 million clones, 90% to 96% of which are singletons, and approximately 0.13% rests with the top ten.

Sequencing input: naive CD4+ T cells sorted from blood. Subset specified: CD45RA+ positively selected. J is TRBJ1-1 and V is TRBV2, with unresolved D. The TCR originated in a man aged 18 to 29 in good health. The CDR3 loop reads CASSQFSTEAFF. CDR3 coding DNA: TGTGCCAGCAGTCAGTTTAGCACTGAAGCTTTCTTT.